This T cell receptor (beta chain) was identified in a study of CD8 T cells in ankylosing spondylitis. Trimming stripped 3 bases from V and 6 bases from J, with 7 bases between. The CDR3 covers 12 residues. The germline gives CDR1 KGHDR, CDR2 SFDVKD. Construction of TCR beta libraries was performed using quantitative 5'-RACE with molecular barcodes. MiXCR was run by TCRdb on the 5' RACE reads, yielding one entry per CDR3 protein. In the table there are some 220,000 distinct CDR3 sequences, around 6.6% of which are singletons. Study outcomes and limitations: In reactive arthritis synovial fluid and blood, some motif variants had been reported before. Roughly 8 highly homologous variants formed a TCR beta motif that appeared characteristic of ankylosing spondylitis blood. The study looked at matched synovial fluid samples from ankylosing spondylitis patients. Disease-linked clones were reported to be significantly enriched there. CD8+ by phenotype, disease-linked clones were relatively rare in peripheral blood.

This clonotype has at least ten counts. Its antigen is not known. The chain couples TRBV24-1 to TRBJ1-2, with a possible D match to TRBD1 (5 bases). The origin of this receptor is a male donor with ankylosing spondylitis. Material: blood, either unsorted or a sorted T cell fraction (not recorded which). CDR3 nucleotides: TGTGCCACCAGTGATGGGGCAGATGGCTACACCTTC. Amino acid sequence: CATSDGADGYTF.